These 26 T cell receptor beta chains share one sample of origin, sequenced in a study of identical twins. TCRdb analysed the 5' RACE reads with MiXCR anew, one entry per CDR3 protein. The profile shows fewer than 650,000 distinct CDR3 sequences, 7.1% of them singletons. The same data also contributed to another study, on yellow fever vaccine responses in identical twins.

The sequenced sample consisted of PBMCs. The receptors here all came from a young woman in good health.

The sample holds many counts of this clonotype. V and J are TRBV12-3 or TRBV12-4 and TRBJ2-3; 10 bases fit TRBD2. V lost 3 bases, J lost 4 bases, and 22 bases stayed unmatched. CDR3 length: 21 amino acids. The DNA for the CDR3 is TGTGCCAGCAGTTTCGGTGCGCGGCTAGCGGGAGTGTTCATGGGGGCAGATACGCAGTATTTT. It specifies CASSFGARLAGVFMGADTQYF.

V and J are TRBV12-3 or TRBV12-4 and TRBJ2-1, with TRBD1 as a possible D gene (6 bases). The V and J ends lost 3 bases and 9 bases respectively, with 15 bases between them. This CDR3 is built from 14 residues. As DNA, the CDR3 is TGTGCCAGCAGTTTGTCGCAGGGGAATAGTGAGCAGTTCTTC. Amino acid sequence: CASSLSQGNSEQFF.

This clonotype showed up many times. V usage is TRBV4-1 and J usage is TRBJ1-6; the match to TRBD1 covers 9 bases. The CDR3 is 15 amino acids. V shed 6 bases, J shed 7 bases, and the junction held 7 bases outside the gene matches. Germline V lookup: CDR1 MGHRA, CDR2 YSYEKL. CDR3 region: CASSAGTGSNSPLHF. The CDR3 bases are TGCGCCAGCAGTGCCGGGACAGGGAGCAATTCACCCCTCCACTTT.

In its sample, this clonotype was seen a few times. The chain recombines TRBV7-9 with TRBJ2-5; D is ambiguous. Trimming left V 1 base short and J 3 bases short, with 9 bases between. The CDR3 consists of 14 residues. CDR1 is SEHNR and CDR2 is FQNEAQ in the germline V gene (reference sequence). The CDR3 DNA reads TGTGCCAGCAGCTTAGGAGGCTTTGAAGAGACCCAGTACTTC. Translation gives CASSLGGFEETQYF.

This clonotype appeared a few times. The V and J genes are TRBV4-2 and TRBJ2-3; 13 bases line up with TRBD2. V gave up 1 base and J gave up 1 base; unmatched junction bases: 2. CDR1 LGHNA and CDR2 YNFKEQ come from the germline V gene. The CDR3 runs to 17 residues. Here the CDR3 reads CASSQGGLAGRTDTQYF. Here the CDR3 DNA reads TGTGCCAGCAGCCAAGGGGGACTAGCGGGACGCACAGATACGCAGTATTTT.

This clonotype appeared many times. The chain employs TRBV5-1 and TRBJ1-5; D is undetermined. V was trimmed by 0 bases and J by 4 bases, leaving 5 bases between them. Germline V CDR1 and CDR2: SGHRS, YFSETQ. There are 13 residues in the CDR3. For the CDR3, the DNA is TGCGCCAGCAGCTTGGGGATAAATCAGCCCCAGCATTTT. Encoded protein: CASSLGINQPQHF.

CDR3 loop: CASSSGLADSYEQYF. In nucleotides, the CDR3 is TGTGCCAGCAGTTCGGGACTAGCGGACTCCTACGAGCAGTACTTC. J is TRBJ2-7 and V is TRBV12-3 or TRBV12-4; 11 bases agree with TRBD2. V was pared by 4 bases and J by 0 bases, with 2 bases of the junction left unmatched. The CDR3 has 15 residues.

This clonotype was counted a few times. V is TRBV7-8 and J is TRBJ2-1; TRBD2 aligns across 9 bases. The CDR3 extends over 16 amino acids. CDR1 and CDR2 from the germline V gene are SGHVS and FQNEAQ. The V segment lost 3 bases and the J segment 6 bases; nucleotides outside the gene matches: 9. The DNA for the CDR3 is TGTGCCAGCAGCTTTGGGGGCGGGAGGGCCGGCAATGAGCAGTTCTTC. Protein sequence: CASSFGGGRAGNEQFF.

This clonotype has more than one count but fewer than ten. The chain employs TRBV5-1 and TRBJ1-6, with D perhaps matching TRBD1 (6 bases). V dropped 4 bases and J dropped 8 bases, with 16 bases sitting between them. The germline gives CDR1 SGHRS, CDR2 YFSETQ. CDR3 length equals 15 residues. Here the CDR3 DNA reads TGCGCCAGCAGCCTCACAGGGTCGGGCGATTCACCCCTCCACTTT. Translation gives CASSLTGSGDSPLHF. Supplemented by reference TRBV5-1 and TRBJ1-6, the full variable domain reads KAGVTQTPRYLIKTRGQQVTLSCSPISGHRSVSWYQQTPGQGLQFLFEYFSETQRNKGNFPGRFSGRQFSNSRSEMNVSTLELGDSALYLCASSLTGSGDSPLHFGNGTRLTVT.

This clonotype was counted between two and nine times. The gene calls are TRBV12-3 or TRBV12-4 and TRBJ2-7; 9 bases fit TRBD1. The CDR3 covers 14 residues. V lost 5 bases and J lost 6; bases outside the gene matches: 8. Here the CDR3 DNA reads TGTGCCAGCAGTCCCTCCGGGACAGGGAGCGAGCAGTACTTC. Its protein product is CASSPSGTGSEQYF.

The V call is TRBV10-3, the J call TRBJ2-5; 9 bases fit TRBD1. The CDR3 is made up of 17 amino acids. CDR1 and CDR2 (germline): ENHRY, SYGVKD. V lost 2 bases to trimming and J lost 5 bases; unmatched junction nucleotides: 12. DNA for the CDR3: TGTGCCATCAGTGAGCGACAGGGGGTGACGATAGGGGAGACCCAGTACTTC. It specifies CAISERQGVTIGETQYF.

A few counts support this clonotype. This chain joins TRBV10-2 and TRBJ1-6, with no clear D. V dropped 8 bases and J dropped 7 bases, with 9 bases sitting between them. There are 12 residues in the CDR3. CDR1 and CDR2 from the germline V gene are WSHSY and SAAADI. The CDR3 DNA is TGCGCCAGCGAGGGAAACAATTCACCCCTCCACTTT. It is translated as CASEGNNSPLHF.

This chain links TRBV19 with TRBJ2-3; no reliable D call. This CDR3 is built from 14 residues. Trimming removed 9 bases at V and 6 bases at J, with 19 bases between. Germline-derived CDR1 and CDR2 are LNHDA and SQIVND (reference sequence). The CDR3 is CASNAPASKDTQYF. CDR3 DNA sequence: TGTGCCAGCAACGCCCCCGCTAGTAAGGATACGCAGTATTTT. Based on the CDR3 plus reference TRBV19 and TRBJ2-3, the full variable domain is DGGITQSPKYLFRKEGQNVTLSCEQNLNHDAMYWYRQDPGQGLRLIYYSQIVNDFQKGDIAEGYSVSREKKESFPLTVTSAQKNPTAFYLCASNAPASKDTQYFGPGTRLTVL.

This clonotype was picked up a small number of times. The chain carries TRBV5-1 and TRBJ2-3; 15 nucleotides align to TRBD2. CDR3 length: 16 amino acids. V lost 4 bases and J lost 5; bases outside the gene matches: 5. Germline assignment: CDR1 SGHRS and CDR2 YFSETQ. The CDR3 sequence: CASSLWTSGRGDTQYF. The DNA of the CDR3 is TGCGCCAGCAGCCTCTGGACTAGCGGGAGGGGAGATACGCAGTATTTT.

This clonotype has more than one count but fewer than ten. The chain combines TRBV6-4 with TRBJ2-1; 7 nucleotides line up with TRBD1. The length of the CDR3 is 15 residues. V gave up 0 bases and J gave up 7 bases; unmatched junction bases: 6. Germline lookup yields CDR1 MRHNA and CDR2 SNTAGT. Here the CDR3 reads CASSDSEGAINEQFF. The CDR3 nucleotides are TGTGCCAGCAGTGACTCTGAGGGGGCTATAAATGAGCAGTTCTTC.

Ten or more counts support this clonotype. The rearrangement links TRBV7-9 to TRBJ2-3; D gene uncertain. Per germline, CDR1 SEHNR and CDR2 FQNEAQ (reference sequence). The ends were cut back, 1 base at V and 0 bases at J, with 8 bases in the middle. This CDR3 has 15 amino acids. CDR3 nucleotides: TGTGCCAGCAGCTTAGACCACACTAGCACAGATACGCAGTATTTT. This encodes CASSLDHTSTDTQYF.

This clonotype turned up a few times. The CDR3 nucleotides read TGTGCCAGCAGTCATCGGACCGTTCTTGGTTCGGAAGCTTTCTTT. It is translated as CASSHRTVLGSEAFF. This chain uses TRBV14 with TRBJ1-1, with D unresolved. This CDR3 spans 15 amino acids. V lost 6 bases and J 8 bases, leaving 22 bases between the germline ends. Germline V gene lookup returns CDR1 SGHDN and CDR2 FVKESK.

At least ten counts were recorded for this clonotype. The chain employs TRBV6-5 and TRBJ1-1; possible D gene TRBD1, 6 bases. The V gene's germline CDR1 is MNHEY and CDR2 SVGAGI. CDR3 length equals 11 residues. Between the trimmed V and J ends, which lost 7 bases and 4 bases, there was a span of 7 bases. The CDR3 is CASKTGTEAFF. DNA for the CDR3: TGTGCCAGCAAGACAGGCACTGAAGCTTTCTTT.

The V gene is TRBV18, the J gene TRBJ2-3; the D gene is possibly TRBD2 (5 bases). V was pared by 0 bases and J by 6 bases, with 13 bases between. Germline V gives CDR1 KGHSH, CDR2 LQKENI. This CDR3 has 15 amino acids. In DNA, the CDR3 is TGTGCCAGCTCACCACCACGGACTCCCAGGGATACGCAGTATTTT. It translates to CASSPPRTPRDTQYF. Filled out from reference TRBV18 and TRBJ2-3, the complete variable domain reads NAGVMQNPRHLVRRRGQEARLRCSPMKGHSHVYWYRQLPEEGLKFMVYLQKENIIDESGMPKERFSAEFPKEGPSILRIQQVVRGDSAAYFCASSPPRTPRDTQYFGPGTRLTVL.

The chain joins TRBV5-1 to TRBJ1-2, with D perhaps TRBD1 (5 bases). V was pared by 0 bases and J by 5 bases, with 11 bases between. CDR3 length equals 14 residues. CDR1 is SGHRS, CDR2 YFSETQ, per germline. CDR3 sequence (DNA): TGCGCCAGCAGCTTGGGGGACTCGGGATATGGCTACACCTTC. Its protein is CASSLGDSGYGYTF.

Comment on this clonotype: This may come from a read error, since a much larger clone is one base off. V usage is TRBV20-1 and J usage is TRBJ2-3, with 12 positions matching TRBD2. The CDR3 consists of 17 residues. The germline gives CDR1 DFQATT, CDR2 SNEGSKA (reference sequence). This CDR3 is CCARLAGELISTDTQYF. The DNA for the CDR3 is TGCTGTGCTAGACTAGCGGGAGAGCTGATAAGCACAGATACGCAGTATTTT.

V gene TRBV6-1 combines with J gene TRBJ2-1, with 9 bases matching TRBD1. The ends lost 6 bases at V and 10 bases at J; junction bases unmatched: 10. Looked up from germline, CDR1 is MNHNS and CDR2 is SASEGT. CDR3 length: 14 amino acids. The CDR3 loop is CASSRPGTGQEQFF. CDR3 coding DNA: TGTGCCAGCAGCCGCCCCGGGACAGGGCAGGAGCAGTTCTTC.

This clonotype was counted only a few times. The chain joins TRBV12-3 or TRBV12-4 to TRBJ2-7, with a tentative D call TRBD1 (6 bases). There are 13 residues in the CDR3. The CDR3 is CASSATGSSEQYV. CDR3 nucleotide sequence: TGTGCCAGCAGTGCGACAGGTTCCTCCGAGCAGTACGTC.

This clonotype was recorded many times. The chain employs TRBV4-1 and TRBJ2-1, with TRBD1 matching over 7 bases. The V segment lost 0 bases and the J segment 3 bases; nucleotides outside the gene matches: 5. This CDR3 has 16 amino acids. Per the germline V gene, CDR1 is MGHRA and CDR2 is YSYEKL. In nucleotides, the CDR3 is TGCGCCAGCAGCCAAGAGCCAGGGGGTCTCTACAATGAGCAGTTCTTC. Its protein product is CASSQEPGGLYNEQFF.

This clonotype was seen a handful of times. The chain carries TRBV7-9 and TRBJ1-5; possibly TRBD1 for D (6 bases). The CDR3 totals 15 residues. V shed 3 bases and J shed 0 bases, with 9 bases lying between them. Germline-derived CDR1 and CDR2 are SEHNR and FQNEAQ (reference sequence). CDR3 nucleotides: TGTGCCAGCAGCTTCGACAGGAATAGCAATCAGCCCCAGCATTTT. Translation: CASSFDRNSNQPQHF. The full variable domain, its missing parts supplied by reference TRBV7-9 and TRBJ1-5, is DTGVSQNPRHKITKRGQNVTFRCDPISEHNRLYWYRQTLGQGPEFLTYFQNEAQLEKSRLLSDRFSAERPKGSFSTLEIQRTEQGDSAMYLCASSFDRNSNQPQHFGDGTRLSIL.

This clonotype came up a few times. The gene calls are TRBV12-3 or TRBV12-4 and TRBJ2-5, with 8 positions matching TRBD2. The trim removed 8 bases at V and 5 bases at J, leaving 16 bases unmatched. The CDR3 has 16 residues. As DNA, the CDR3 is TGTGCCAGCGCATCGGGTAGCGGGAAGCGTGGGGAGACCCAGTACTTC. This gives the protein CASASGSGKRGETQYF.